These T cell receptor beta chains were read from a single sample in a study of cytomegalovirus exposure and HLA in healthy donors. TCRdb keeps only in-frame clones here, not all; method: immunoSEQ multiplex PCR. The sample carries 150,000 to 200,000 clones, 81% recorded once. The sample was PBMCs. These receptors originate from a woman younger than 30 in good health and CMV-seronegative. Each CDR3 is given with its conserved first and last residue. Fields, in order: J gene, D gene, CDR3 length, V gene, clone size, CDR3 protein, CDR3 DNA. A D gene is named only where the DNA matches it firmly. Clone size is shown for a subset of rows, as once, few, many or a class of expanded clone.

TRBJ1-3	TRBD1	18	TRBV9	.	CASSRSPGQGVGGNTIYF	TGTGCCAGCAGCAGATCCCCGGGACAGGGGGTAGGTGGAAACACCATATATTTT
TRBJ2-1	.	15	TRBV6-1	few	CASSEPVGGRSEQFF	TGTGCCAGCAGTGAACCCGTAGGAGGGAGGTCTGAGCAGTTCTTC
TRBJ1-5	.	15	TRBV6-6	.	CASSYSSQQDQPQHF	TGTGCCAGCAGTTACTCGAGCCAGCAGGATCAGCCCCAGCATTTT
TRBJ2-7	TRBD1	15	TRBV7-2	.	CASSHSGTGLQRQYF	TGTGCCAGCAGCCATTCCGGGACAGGGTTACAGCGGCAGTACTTC
TRBJ1-3	.	14	TRBV18	.	CASSPQGSGNTIYF	TGTGCCAGCTCACCCCAGGGTTCTGGAAACACCATATATTTT
TRBJ1-5	.	13	TRBV6-1	.	CASRGGDNQPQHF	TGTGCCAGCAGAGGCGGGGATAATCAGCCCCAGCATTTT
TRBJ2-7	TRBD1	15	TRBV19	.	CASSRTGQGLDEQYF	TGTGCCAGTAGTCGCACGGGACAGGGGCTCGACGAGCAGTACTTC
TRBJ1-5	.	14	TRBV9	.	CASSVGQTNQPQHF	TGTGCCAGCAGCGTAGGACAGACCAATCAGCCCCAGCATTTT
TRBJ1-2	.	13	TRBV6-1	once	CASSVGSVEGYTF	TGTGCCAGCAGTGTCGGAAGTGTGGAGGGCTACACCTTC
TRBJ1-2	.	14	TRBV6-1	few	CASSEGQGNYGYTF	TGTGCCAGCAGTGAAGGGCAGGGAAACTATGGCTACACCTTC
TRBJ2-3	.	16	TRBV5-1	.	CASSLGAGVLSDTQYF	TGCGCCAGCAGCTTGGGGGCAGGGGTATTATCAGATACGCAGTATTTT
TRBJ1-1	TRBD1	19	TRBV7-8	.	CASSLVWGWGQGERSEAFF	TGTGCCAGCAGCTTAGTATGGGGATGGGGACAGGGTGAGAGGAGTGAAGCTTTCTTT
TRBJ2-7	TRBD2	15	TRBV19	once	CASTTTSGSIYEQYF	TGTGCCAGTACTACGACTAGCGGAAGCATCTACGAGCAGTACTTC
TRBJ1-1	TRBD1	14	TRBV6-5	.	CASSYRGLNTEAFF	TGTGCCAGCAGTTATAGGGGGCTTAACACTGAAGCTTTCTTT
TRBJ2-1	TRBD2	13	TRBV2	.	CASNRDAGDHQFF	TGTGCCAGCAACCGGGATGCGGGAGACCATCAGTTCTTC
TRBJ1-4	TRBD1	17	TRBV15	few	CATSSHSLGQGAEKLFF	TGTGCCACCAGCAGTCACTCTCTAGGACAGGGGGCAGAAAAACTGTTTTTT
TRBJ2-7	.	14	TRBV29-1	.	CSVVAMAVPYEQYF	TGCAGCGTTGTTGCTATGGCGGTACCCTACGAGCAGTACTTC
TRBJ1-2	.	14	TRBV18	.	CASSPAGLKGGYTF	TGTGCCAGCTCACCTGCAGGGCTGAAGGGAGGCTACACCTTC
TRBJ1-4	.	17	TRBV5-5	.	CASSLPLPEETNEKLFF	TGTGCCAGCAGCTTGCCGCTTCCGGAGGAGACTAATGAAAAACTGTTTTTT
TRBJ2-3	.	16	TRBV6-1	.	CASSEAPTASTDTQYF	TGTGCCAGCAGTGAAGCGCCGACAGCTAGCACAGATACGCAGTATTTT
TRBJ1-1	TRBD1	13	TRBV5-4	.	CASSLGLTGGAFF	TGTGCCAGCAGCTTGGGGCTGACAGGGGGAGCTTTCTTT
TRBJ2-2	.	13	TRBV25-1	few	CASSDINTGELFF	TGTGCCAGCAGTGATATCAACACCGGGGAGCTGTTTTTT
TRBJ1-1	TRBD1	13	TRBV2	.	CAQDRGQDTEAFF	TGTGCCCAAGACAGGGGGCAGGACACTGAAGCTTTCTTT
TRBJ2-5	.	14	TRBV5-4	.	CASSLGLLQETQYF	TGTGCCAGCAGCTTGGGACTCTTACAAGAGACCCAGTACTTC
TRBJ2-7	TRBD1	13	TRBV6-5	once	CASRETGSNEQYF	TGTGCCAGCAGGGAGACAGGGTCGAACGAGCAGTACTTC
TRBJ2-7	TRBD2	13	TRBV30	.	CAWSTSGREEQYF	TGTGCCTGGAGTACTAGCGGGAGAGAGGAGCAGTACTTC
TRBJ2-7	.	15	TRBV7-2	.	CASSLGSTRSDEQYF	TGTGCCAGCAGCTTAGGGTCGACTAGATCGGACGAGCAGTACTTC
TRBJ1-6	TRBD1	16	TRBV6-6	.	CASSDREGRSRSPLHF	TGTGCCAGCAGCGACAGGGAAGGGCGGTCTCGTTCACCCCTCCACTTT
TRBJ2-3	TRBD2	15	TRBV4-2	.	CASSPGLEGGDTQYF	TGTGCCAGCAGCCCGGGACTAGAGGGAGGAGATACGCAGTATTTT
TRBJ2-5	TRBD1	16	TRBV5-4	.	CASRLERTGGLETQYF	TGTGCCAGCAGACTAGAACGGACAGGGGGTTTAGAGACCCAGTACTTC
TRBJ2-2	TRBD2	19	TRBV4-1	.	CASSSKPGLAETATGELFF	TGCGCCAGCAGCTCTAAGCCGGGACTAGCGGAAACGGCCACCGGGGAGCTGTTTTTT
TRBJ2-7	.	14	TRBV15	.	CATSQNRVSYEQYF	TGTGCCACCAGTCAGAACAGGGTATCCTACGAGCAGTACTTC
TRBJ2-1	TRBD2	15	TRBV5-1	few	CASRPGTSGYNEQFF	TGCGCCAGTCGCCCCGGGACTAGCGGCTACAATGAGCAGTTCTTC
TRBJ2-3	TRBD2	16	TRBV7-6	.	CASSLLAGGVLDTQYF	TGTGCCAGCAGCTTACTAGCGGGGGGCGTCCTGGATACGCAGTATTTT
TRBJ1-5	.	12	TRBV12-5	.	CASGRNNQPQHF	TGTGCTAGTGGTCGTAACAATCAGCCCCAGCATTTT
TRBJ2-3	.	15	TRBV6-1	.	CASSEIPQASDTQYF	TGTGCCAGCAGTGAAATCCCCCAAGCTAGCGATACGCAGTATTTT
TRBJ1-2	.	15	TRBV6-1	.	CASRAGAFLNYGYTF	TGTGCCAGCCGGGCGGGGGCCTTCCTTAACTATGGCTACACCTTC
TRBJ1-4	TRBD1	14	TRBV27	few	CASSLQGAREKLFF	TGTGCCAGCAGTTTACAGGGGGCGCGCGAAAAACTGTTTTTT
TRBJ1-2	TRBD1	19	TRBV7-2	.	CASSLAVWGQGREGYGYTF	TGTGCCAGCAGCTTAGCGGTGTGGGGACAGGGGCGCGAAGGGTATGGCTACACCTTC
TRBJ1-1	.	14	TRBV7-3	.	CASSLGTSGTEAFF	TGTGCCAGCAGCTTGGGCACTTCAGGGACTGAAGCTTTCTTT
TRBJ2-7	TRBD1	15	TRBV27	.	CASSLLGTGTIEQYF	TGTGCCAGCAGTTTATTGGGGACAGGGACGATCGAGCAGTACTTC
TRBJ2-7	.	17	TRBV21-1	.	CASSIPLIGRGSYEQYF	TGTGCCAGCAGCATCCCCCTTATTGGGAGGGGGTCCTACGAGCAGTACTTC
TRBJ2-3	.	14	TRBV11-2	.	CASSPPPQSDTQYF	TGTGCCAGCAGCCCCCCGCCCCAGTCAGATACGCAGTATTTT
TRBJ2-3	TRBD1	16	TRBV27	.	CASKGQGVRSTDTQYF	TGTGCCAGCAAGGGACAGGGTGTAAGGAGCACAGATACGCAGTATTTT
TRBJ2-7	TRBD2	17	TRBV29-1	.	CSVVRGLAGGTIYEQYF	TGCAGCGTTGTACGAGGACTGGCGGGGGGTACAATCTACGAGCAGTACTTC
TRBJ1-1	.	16	TRBV21-1	.	CARYSRRLIVGTEAFF	TGTGCCAGGTATTCACGGCGGCTCATCGTGGGCACTGAAGCTTTCTTT
TRBJ1-4	.	12	TRBV19	.	CASSIRGEKLFF	TGTGCCAGTAGTATCCGAGGTGAAAAACTGTTTTTT